Here is one T cell receptor beta chain with its context. The protocol was immunoSEQ multiplex PCR, while the TCRdb copy is restricted to in-frame clones and leaves out a portion. This table has some 120,000 clones, roughly 90% appearing once. The data are from a study of T cell responses to AZD1222 COVID-19 vaccine. V shed 5 bases, J shed 5 bases, and the junction held 8 bases outside the gene matches. The germline V gene has CDR1 MDHEN and CDR2 SYDVKM. This CDR3 region has 15 residues. The V call is TRBV28, the J call TRBJ2-5, with 10 bases lining up with TRBD1. The TCR sequence derives from an adult in good health. The source material was peripheral blood, sampled on day 0 of AZD1222 vaccination. The CDR3 loop is CASSPGQGESETQYF. For the CDR3, the DNA is TGTGCCAGCAGTCCAGGACAGGGGGAATCGGAGACCCAGTACTTC.